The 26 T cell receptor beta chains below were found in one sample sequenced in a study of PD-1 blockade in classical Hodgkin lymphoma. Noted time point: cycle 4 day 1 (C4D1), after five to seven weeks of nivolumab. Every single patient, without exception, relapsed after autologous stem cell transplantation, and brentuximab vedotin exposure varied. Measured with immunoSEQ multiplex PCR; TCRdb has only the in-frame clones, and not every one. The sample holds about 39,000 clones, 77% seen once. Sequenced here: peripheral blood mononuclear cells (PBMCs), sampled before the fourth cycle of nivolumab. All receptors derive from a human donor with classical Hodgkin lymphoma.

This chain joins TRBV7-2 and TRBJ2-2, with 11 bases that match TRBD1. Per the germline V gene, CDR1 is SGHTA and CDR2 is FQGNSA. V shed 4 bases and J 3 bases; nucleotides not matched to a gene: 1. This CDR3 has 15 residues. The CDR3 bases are TGTGCCAGCAGCTGGACAGGGGGCGACACCGGGGAGCTGTTTTTT. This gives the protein CASSWTGGDTGELFF.

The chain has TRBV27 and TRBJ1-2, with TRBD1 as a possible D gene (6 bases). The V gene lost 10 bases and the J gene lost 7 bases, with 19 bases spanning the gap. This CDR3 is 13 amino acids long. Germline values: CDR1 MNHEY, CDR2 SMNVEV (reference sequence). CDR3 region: CATRRGGEAGYTF. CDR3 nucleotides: TGTGCCACCAGAAGAGGGGGAGAAGCTGGCTACACCTTC.

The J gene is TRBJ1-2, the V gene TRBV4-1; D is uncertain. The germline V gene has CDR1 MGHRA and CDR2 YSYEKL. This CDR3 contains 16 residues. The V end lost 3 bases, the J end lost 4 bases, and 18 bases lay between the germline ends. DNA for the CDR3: TGCGCCAGCAGCCACGAAGAAGACCCCCAGGTCTATGGCTACACCTTC. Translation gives CASSHEEDPQVYGYTF.

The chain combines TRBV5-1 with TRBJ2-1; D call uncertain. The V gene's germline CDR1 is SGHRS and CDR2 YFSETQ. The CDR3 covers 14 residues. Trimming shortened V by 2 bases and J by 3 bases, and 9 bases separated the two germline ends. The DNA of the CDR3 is TGCGCCAGCAGCTTAGGTGGTAGCTACAATGAGCAGTTCTTC. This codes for CASSLGGSYNEQFF.

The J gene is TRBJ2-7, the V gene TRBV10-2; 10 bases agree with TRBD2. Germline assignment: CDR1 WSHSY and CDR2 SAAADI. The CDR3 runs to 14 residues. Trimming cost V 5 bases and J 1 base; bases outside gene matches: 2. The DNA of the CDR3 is TGCGCCAGCAGTCATAGCGGGGGGTCCTACGAGCAGTACTTC. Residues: CASSHSGGSYEQYF.

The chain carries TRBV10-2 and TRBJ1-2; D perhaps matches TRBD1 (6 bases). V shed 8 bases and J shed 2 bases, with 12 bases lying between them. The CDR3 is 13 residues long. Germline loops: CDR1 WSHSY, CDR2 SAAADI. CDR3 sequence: CASSTDRNYGYTF. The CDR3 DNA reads TGCGCCAGCTCTACCGACAGGAACTATGGCTACACCTTC.

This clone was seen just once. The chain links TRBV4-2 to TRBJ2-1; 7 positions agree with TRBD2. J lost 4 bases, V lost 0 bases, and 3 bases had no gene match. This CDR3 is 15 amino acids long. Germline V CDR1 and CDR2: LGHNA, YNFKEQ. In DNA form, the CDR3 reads TGTGCCAGCAGCCAAGACGGGACTATTTACAATGAGCAGTTCTTC. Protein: CASSQDGTIYNEQFF.

Written as DNA, the CDR3 is TGTGCCAGCAGGACGACAGGGGCGAACACCGGGGAGCTGTTTTTT. Protein: CASRTTGANTGELFF. The chain couples TRBV7-9 to TRBJ2-2; 8 positions agree with TRBD1. Germline CDR1 reads SEHNR; CDR2 reads FQNEAQ (reference sequence). The trim removed 6 bases at V and 0 bases at J, leaving 3 bases unmatched. CDR3 length: 15 residues.

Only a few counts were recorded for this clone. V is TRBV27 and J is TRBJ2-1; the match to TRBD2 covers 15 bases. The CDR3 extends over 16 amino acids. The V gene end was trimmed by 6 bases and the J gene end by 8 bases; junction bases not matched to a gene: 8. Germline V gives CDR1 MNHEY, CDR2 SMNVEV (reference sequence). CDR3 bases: TGTGCCAGCAGCCACGGACTAGCGGGGGGGTTGGATGAGCAGTTCTTC. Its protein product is CASSHGLAGGLDEQFF.

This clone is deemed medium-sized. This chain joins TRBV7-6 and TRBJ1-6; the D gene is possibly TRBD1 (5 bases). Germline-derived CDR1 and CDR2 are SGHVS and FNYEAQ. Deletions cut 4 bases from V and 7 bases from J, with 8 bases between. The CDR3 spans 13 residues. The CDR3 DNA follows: TGTGCCAGCAGCTATAGACAGAATTCACCCCTCCACTTT. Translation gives CASSYRQNSPLHF.

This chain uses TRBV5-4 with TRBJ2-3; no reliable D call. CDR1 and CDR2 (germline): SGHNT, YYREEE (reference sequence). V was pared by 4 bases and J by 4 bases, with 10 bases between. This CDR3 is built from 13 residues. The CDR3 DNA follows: TGTGCCAGCAGCCCCGGTAACCCAGATACGCAGTATTTT. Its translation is CASSPGNPDTQYF.

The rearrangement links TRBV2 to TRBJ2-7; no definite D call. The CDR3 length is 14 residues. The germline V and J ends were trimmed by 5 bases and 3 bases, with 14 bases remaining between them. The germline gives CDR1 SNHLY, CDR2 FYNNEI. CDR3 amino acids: CASSLRPDYYEQYF. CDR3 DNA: TGTGCCAGCAGTCTCCGCCCCGATTACTACGAGCAGTACTTC.

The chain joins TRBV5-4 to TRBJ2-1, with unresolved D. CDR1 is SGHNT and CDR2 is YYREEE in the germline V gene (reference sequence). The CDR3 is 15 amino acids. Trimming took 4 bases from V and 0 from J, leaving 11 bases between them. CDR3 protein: CASSPHVSSYNEQFF. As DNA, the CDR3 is TGTGCCAGCAGCCCTCACGTCAGCTCCTACAATGAGCAGTTCTTC.

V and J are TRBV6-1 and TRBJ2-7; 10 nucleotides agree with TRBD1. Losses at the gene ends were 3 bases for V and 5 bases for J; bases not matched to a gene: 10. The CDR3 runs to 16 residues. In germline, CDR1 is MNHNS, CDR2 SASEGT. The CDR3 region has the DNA TGTGCCAGCAGTGACCCCTCGGGACAGGGGAACAACGAGCAGTACTTC. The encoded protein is CASSDPSGQGNNEQYF.

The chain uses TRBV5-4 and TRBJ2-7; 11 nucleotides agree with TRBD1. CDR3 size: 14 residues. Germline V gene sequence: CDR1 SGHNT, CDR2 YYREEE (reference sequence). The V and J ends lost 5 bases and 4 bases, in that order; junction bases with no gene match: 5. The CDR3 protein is CASSLGQGVYEQYF. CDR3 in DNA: TGTGCCAGCAGTCTGGGACAGGGGGTGTACGAGCAGTACTTC.

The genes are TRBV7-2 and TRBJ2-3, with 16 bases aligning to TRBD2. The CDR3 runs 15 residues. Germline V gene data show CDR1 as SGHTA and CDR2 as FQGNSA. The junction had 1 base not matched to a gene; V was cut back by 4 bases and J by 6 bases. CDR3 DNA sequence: TGTGCCAGCAGCTGGGGACTAGCGGGGGGGGATACGCAGTATTTT. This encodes CASSWGLAGGDTQYF.

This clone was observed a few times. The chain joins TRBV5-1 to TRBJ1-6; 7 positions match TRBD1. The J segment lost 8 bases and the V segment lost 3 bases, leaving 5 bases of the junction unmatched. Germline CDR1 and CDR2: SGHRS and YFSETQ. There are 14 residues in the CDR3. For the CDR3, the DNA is TGCGCCAGCAGCTCCCTGACAGGGCATTCACCCCTCCACTTT. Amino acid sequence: CASSSLTGHSPLHF.

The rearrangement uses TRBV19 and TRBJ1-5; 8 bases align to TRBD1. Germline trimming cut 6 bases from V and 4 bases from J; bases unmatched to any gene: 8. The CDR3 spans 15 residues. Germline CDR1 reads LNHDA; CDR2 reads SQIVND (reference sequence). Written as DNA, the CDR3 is TGTGCCAGTAGCTACTTCCAGGGGGCGAATCAGCCCCAGCATTTT. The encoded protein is CASSYFQGANQPQHF.

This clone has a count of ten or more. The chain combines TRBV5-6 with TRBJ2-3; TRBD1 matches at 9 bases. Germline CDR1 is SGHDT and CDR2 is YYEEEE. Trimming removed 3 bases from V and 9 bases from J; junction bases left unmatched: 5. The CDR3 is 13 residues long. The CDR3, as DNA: TGTGCCAGCAGCTACCTACAGGGGGCGACGCAGTATTTT. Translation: CASSYLQGATQYF.

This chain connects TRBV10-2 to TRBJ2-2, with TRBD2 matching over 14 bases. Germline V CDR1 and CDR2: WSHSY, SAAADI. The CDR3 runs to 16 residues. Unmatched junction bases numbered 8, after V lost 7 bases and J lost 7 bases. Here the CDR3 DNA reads TGCGCCAGCATGACTAGCGGGGGGGCCGTTGTCGGGGAGCTGTTTTTT. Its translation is CASMTSGGAVVGELFF.

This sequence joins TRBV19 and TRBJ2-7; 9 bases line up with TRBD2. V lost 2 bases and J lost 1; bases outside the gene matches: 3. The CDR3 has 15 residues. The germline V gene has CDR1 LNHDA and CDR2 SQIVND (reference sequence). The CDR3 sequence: CASSIIAGASYEQYF. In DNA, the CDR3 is TGTGCCAGTAGTATAATAGCGGGAGCATCCTACGAGCAGTACTTC.

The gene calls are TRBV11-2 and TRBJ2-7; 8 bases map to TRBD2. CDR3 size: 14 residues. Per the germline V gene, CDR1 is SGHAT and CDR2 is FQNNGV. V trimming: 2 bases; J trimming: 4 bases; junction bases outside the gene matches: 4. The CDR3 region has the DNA TGTGCCAGCAGCTTAAGTGGGACTAGTTACGAGCAGTACTTC. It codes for CASSLSGTSYEQYF.

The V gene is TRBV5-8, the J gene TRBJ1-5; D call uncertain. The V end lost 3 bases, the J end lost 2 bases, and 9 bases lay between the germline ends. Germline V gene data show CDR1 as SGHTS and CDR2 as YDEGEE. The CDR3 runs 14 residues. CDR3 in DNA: TGTGCCAGCAGCTCAGGATTTCGCAATCAGCCCCAGCATTTT. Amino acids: CASSSGFRNQPQHF.

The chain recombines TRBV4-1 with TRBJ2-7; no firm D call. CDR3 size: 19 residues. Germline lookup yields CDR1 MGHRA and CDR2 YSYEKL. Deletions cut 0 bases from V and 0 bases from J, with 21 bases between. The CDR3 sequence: CASSQDAYGIGPYSYEQYF. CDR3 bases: TGCGCCAGCAGCCAAGATGCATACGGTATCGGGCCGTACTCCTACGAGCAGTACTTC.

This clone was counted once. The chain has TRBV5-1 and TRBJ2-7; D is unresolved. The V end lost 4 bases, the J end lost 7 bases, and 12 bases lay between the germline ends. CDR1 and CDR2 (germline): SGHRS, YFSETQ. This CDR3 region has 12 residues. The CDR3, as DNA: TGCGCCAGCAGCCAAGTGGGGTGGGAGCAGTACTTC. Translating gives CASSQVGWEQYF.

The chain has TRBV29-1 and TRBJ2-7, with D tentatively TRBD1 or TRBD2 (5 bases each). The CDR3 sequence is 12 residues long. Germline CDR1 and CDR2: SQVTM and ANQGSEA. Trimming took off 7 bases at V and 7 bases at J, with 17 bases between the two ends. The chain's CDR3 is CSARGQGGEQYF. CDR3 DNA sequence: TGCAGCGCCCGGGGCCAGGGTGGAGAGCAGTACTTC.